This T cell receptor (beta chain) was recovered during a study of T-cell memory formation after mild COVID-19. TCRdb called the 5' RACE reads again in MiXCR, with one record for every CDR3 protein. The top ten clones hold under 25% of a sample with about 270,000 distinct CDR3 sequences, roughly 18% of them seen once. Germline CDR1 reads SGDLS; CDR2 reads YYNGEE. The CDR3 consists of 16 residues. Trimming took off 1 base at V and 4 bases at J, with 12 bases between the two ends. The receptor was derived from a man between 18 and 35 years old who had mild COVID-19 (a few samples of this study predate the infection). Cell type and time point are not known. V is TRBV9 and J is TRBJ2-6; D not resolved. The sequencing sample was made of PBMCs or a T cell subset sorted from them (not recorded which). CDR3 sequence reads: CASSVSRFSGANVLTF. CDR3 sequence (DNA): TGTGCCAGCAGCGTAAGCCGTTTTTCCGGGGCCAACGTCCTGACTTTC.